These 10 T cell receptor beta chains were all obtained from the same sample, sequenced in a study of cytomegalovirus exposure and HLA in healthy donors. Vbeta (60) and Jbeta (13) primers were used in the PCR. Using immunoSEQ multiplex PCR, the repertoire was profiled, and TCRdb retains in-frame clones only, with some absent. The data contain 81,000 or so clones, over 65% of them singletons. The specimen sequenced was PBMCs. Receptor source: a man in his forties or fifties in good health and CMV-seropositive.

V gene TRBV15 combines with J gene TRBJ2-7; D ambiguous. Germline V CDR1 and CDR2: LNHNV, YYDKDF (reference sequence). This CDR3 comprises 18 residues. V lost 0 bases to trimming and J lost 4 bases, with 22 bases between them. CDR3 residues: CATSRDNLYDAERYEQYF. In DNA form, the CDR3 reads TGTGCCACCAGCAGAGATAACCTTTACGATGCGGAGAGATACGAGCAGTACTTC.

This rearrangement joins TRBV4-1 to TRBJ2-1; TRBD2 aligns across 13 bases. The V and J ends lost 1 base and 5 bases, in that order; junction bases with no gene match: 8. Looked up from germline, CDR1 is MGHRA and CDR2 is YSYEKL. The CDR3 length is 18 residues. This CDR3 reads CASSQVDMGLAGNNEQFF. CDR3 nucleotide sequence: TGCGCCAGCAGCCAAGTGGACATGGGACTAGCGGGGAACAATGAGCAGTTCTTC.

V and J are TRBV7-8 and TRBJ1-2; tentatively, D is TRBD1 (5 bases). V lost 0 bases, J lost 1 base, and 9 bases lay in between. Germline V gene sequence: CDR1 SGHVS, CDR2 FQNEAQ. The CDR3 has 15 residues. The CDR3 DNA sequence: TGTGCCAGCAGCTTAGCGACAGAGCATAACTATGGCTACACCTTC. Translation gives CASSLATEHNYGYTF.

V gene TRBV27 combines with J gene TRBJ2-1, with 10 bases aligning to TRBD2. This CDR3 has 17 amino acids. CDR1 is MNHEY, CDR2 SMNVEV, per germline (reference sequence). V was clipped by 5 bases and J by 6 bases; unmatched bases: 13. CDR3 coding DNA: TGTGCCAGCAGTCCCCAGGGTAGCGGGAGGATTGGCAATGAGCAGTTCTTC. It yields the protein CASSPQGSGRIGNEQFF.

This clone was found once. V gene TRBV2 combines with J gene TRBJ2-7, with a tentative D call TRBD2 (5 bases). The germline CDR1 and CDR2 sequences are SNHLY and FYNNEI. V lost 3 bases and J 6 bases, leaving 12 bases between the germline ends. The CDR3 runs 13 residues. This CDR3 reads CASSEQDEGEQYF. The DNA of the CDR3 is TGTGCCAGCAGTGAGCAGGACGAGGGCGAGCAGTACTTC.

This rearrangement joins TRBV6-1 to TRBJ2-1; TRBD2 matches at 11 bases. Germline CDR1 MNHNS, CDR2 SASEGT. Unmatched junction bases numbered 9, after V lost 2 bases and J lost 3 bases. The CDR3 length is 18 residues. As DNA, the CDR3 is TGTGCCAGCAGTGAAAGGGCGTCAGGACTAGCGGGCTACAATGAGCAGTTCTTC. Translating it yields CASSERASGLAGYNEQFF.

This rearrangement joins TRBV4-1 to TRBJ2-4, with 7 positions matching TRBD2. The CDR3 sequence is 14 residues long. Unmatched junction bases numbered 1, after V lost 2 bases and J lost 3 bases. Germline CDR1 reads MGHRA; CDR2 reads YSYEKL. As DNA, the CDR3 is TGCGCCAGCAGCCAAATAGCGGGCAAAAACATTCAGTACTTC. It yields the protein CASSQIAGKNIQYF.

The chain employs TRBV7-8 and TRBJ2-3; 11 bases map to TRBD2. Germline-derived CDR1 and CDR2 are SGHVS and FQNEAQ. This CDR3 comprises 16 residues. J was trimmed by 5 bases and V by 0 bases; bases with no gene match: 4. CDR3 loop: CASSLASGRAGDTQYF. CDR3 in DNA: TGTGCCAGCAGCTTAGCTAGCGGGAGGGCCGGAGATACGCAGTATTTT.

As to this clone: At one boundary the junction diverges from the germline segment, which might be a read error. The V gene is TRBV7-2, the J gene TRBJ1-1, with TRBD1 identical over 7 bases. Germline CDR1 is SGHTA and CDR2 is FQGNSA. The CDR3 runs 15 residues. The chain's CDR3 is CASSIATGISTEAFF. The CDR3 DNA is TGTGCCAGCAGCATAGCGACAGGGATCAGCACTGAAGCTTTCTTT.

The CDR3 spells CASSILTATHGYTF. The CDR3 DNA reads TGTGCCAGCAGCATTTTGACAGCCACCCACGGCTACACCTTC. This chain uses TRBV7-2 with TRBJ1-2, with D possibly being TRBD1 (5 bases). V gave up 5 bases and J gave up 8 bases, with 18 bases separating them. This CDR3 is 14 amino acids long. Germline V gives CDR1 SGHTA, CDR2 FQGNSA.